Below, 29 T cell receptor beta chains from the same sample are listed, as sequenced in a study of Ad26.COV2.S vaccination and SARS-CoV-2 variants. Sequencing used immunoSEQ multiplex PCR; TCRdb keeps in-frame clones, though not all of them. This sample carries some 250,000 clones, over 75% of them seen once, and the ten largest clones take around 10%. Treatment given: some 19 received Ad26.COV2.S at low or high dose, single or two shots; about 5 received placebo; per-sample allocation not given. It was on day 63 after the first vaccine or placebo injection that samples were taken. The specimen comprised peripheral blood, sampled in a trial of Ad26.COV2.S vaccine versus placebo. These TCRs come from a person aged 18-60 years who received the Ad26.COV2.S COVID-19 vaccine or a placebo.

The CDR3 region has the DNA TGTGCCAGCAGCGCGCAGCACAGGGAGGATTCTGGAAACACCATATATTTT. Protein: CASSAQHREDSGNTIYF. The V call is TRBV21-1, the J call TRBJ1-3. TRBV21-1 is a pseudogene segment. This CDR3 is built from 17 residues.

This chain links TRBV6-1 with TRBJ2-1, with 8 bases lining up with TRBD2. Germline V gives CDR1 MNHNS, CDR2 SASEGT. The CDR3 is 14 amino acids. The ends lost 3 bases at V and 9 bases at J; junction bases unmatched: 7. The CDR3 sequence: CASSEGLGMGEQFF. The DNA for the CDR3 is TGTGCCAGCAGTGAGGGACTAGGGATGGGTGAGCAGTTCTTC.

This chain joins TRBV5-1 and TRBJ2-5; TRBD1 aligns across 7 bases. Trimming at V came to 7 bases and at J to 5 bases, leaving 8 bases not matched to a gene. In germline, CDR1 is SGHRS, CDR2 YFSETQ. The CDR3 runs to 13 residues. CDR3 amino acids: CASRKGASETQYF. CDR3 DNA: TGCGCCAGCCGAAAGGGGGCGTCTGAGACCCAGTACTTC.

This chain joins TRBV28 and TRBJ1-1; D ambiguous. Germline CDR1 is MDHEN and CDR2 is SYDVKM. The V end was cut by 0 bases, the J end by 7 bases, with 9 bases between. The CDR3 runs to 13 residues. In DNA form, the CDR3 reads TGTGCCAGCAGTTTATGGGCCCAGGATGAAGCTTTCTTT. Residues: CASSLWAQDEAFF.

The rearrangement uses TRBV5-6 and TRBJ2-3; a weak D match, TRBD2 (6 bases). CDR1 and CDR2 (germline): SGHDT, YYEEEE. Trimming removed 3 bases from V and 10 bases from J, with 21 bases in between. CDR3 length: 15 residues. The CDR3 loop is CASSSVRTIGGAQYF. Written as DNA, the CDR3 is TGTGCCAGCAGCTCAGTTAGGACTATCGGTGGCGCGCAGTATTTT. Full variable domain (outside the CDR3, taken from reference TRBV5-6 and TRBJ2-3): DAGVTQSPTHLIKTRGQQVTLRCSPKSGHDTVSWYQQALGQGPQFIFQYYEEEERQRGNFPDRFSGHQFPNYSSELNVNALLLGDSALYLCASSSVRTIGGAQYFGPGTRLTVL.

The chain uses TRBV27 and TRBJ1-6; D is uncertain. The CDR3 runs to 14 residues. Germline values: CDR1 MNHEY, CDR2 SMNVEV (reference sequence). V dropped 2 bases and J dropped 7 bases, with 9 bases sitting between them. The CDR3 sequence is CASSLVGSNSPLHF. Here the CDR3 DNA reads TGTGCCAGCAGTTTAGTTGGCAGCAATTCACCCCTCCACTTT.

This clone was seen a handful of times. The rearrangement links TRBV6-5 to TRBJ1-1, with 9 bases fitting TRBD1. The germline CDR1 and CDR2 sequences are MNHEY and SVGAGI. V dropped 7 bases and J dropped 1; count of bases not matched to a gene: 7. CDR3 size: 15 residues. The CDR3, as DNA: TGTGCCAGCAATCCCAGGGGACAGGGGAACACTGAAGCTTTCTTT. This sequence encodes CASNPRGQGNTEAFF.

The chain recombines TRBV4-1 with TRBJ1-4; 7 bases are a match to TRBD1. The J segment lost 7 bases and the V segment lost 9 bases, leaving 20 bases of the junction unmatched. CDR1 is MGHRA and CDR2 is YSYEKL in the germline V gene. This CDR3 has 17 amino acids. The CDR3 sequence is CASTPDRAIVLGEKLFF. For the CDR3, the DNA is TGCGCCAGTACCCCAGACAGGGCTATTGTGTTGGGTGAAAAACTGTTTTTT.

The chain links TRBV7-2 to TRBJ1-5; D gene unclear. Germline V gene lookup returns CDR1 SGHTA and CDR2 FQGNSA. CDR3 length: 15 amino acids. V dropped 1 base and J dropped 2 bases, with 9 bases sitting between them. CDR3 DNA sequence: TGTGCCAGCAGCTTAGACGCAAAGGGCAATCAGCCCCAGCATTTT. It translates to CASSLDAKGNQPQHF. Supplemented by reference TRBV7-2 and TRBJ1-5, the full variable domain reads GAGVSQSPSNKVTEKGKDVELRCDPISGHTALYWYRQSLGQGLEFLIYFQGNSAPDKSGLPSDRFSAERTGGSVSTLTIQRTQQEDSAVYLCASSLDAKGNQPQHFGDGTRLSIL.

This rearrangement joins TRBV18 to TRBJ1-2; TRBD1 matches at 9 bases. CDR3 length: 12 amino acids. CDR1 and CDR2 (germline): KGHSH, LQKENI. V was pared by 3 bases and J by 8 bases, with 1 base of the junction left unmatched. Here the CDR3 DNA reads TGTGCCAGCTCACCGGACAGGGGAGGCTACACCTTC. This encodes CASSPDRGGYTF.

This clone was picked up a small number of times. The chain uses TRBV19 and TRBJ2-7; 7 bases are a match to TRBD2. CDR1 and CDR2 (germline): LNHDA, SQIVND (reference sequence). After removal of 3 bases from V and 3 bases from J, the junction contained 5 bases not matched to a gene. CDR3 size: 14 residues. The CDR3 nucleotides read TGTGCCAGTAGTATCGTAGCGGGTCACTACGAGCAGTACTTC. Its protein is CASSIVAGHYEQYF.

The genes are TRBV5-1 and TRBJ2-3, with unresolved D. The germline V gene has CDR1 SGHRS and CDR2 YFSETQ. V shed 3 bases and J shed 2 bases, with 10 bases lying between them. This CDR3 has 14 residues. CDR3 DNA sequence: TGCGCCAGCAGCTCCCTACCTCACACAGATACGCAGTATTTT. Protein product: CASSSLPHTDTQYF.

The chain has TRBV11-2 and TRBJ2-1, with 9 bases matching TRBD2. Germline V lookup: CDR1 SGHAT, CDR2 FQNNGV. V lost 1 base to trimming and J lost 3 bases; unmatched junction nucleotides: 4. CDR3 length: 16 residues. The CDR3 nucleotides are TGTGCCAGCAGCTTAGGGCTAGCGGGACTCTACAATGAGCAGTTCTTC. It yields the protein CASSLGLAGLYNEQFF.

The CDR3 protein is CASSLYPRTDTQYF. The CDR3 nucleotides are TGTGCCAGCAGCCTTTACCCACGCACAGATACGCAGTATTTT. This sequence joins TRBV7-2 and TRBJ2-3, with D hard to call. In germline, CDR1 is SGHTA, CDR2 FQGNSA. V lost 5 bases and J lost 1, with 10 bases in between. The CDR3 spans 14 residues.

V is TRBV29-1 and J is TRBJ1-2; no definite D call. Trimming took off 0 bases at V and 4 bases at J, with 9 bases between the two ends. CDR1 is SQVTM, CDR2 ANQGSEA, per germline. The CDR3 is 13 residues long. The CDR3 sequence: CSVEDGRSYGYTF. The CDR3 DNA follows: TGCAGCGTTGAAGACGGCAGATCCTATGGCTACACCTTC.

The chain recombines TRBV28 with TRBJ2-7; D unresolved. Per germline, CDR1 MDHEN and CDR2 SYDVKM. The CDR3 loop spans 11 amino acids. The V end was cut by 2 bases, the J end by 4 bases, with 3 bases between. CDR3 sequence: CASSLKYEQYF. The CDR3 region has the DNA TGTGCCAGCAGTTTAAAGTACGAGCAGTACTTC. The whole variable domain, remainder taken from reference TRBV28 and TRBJ2-7, is DVKVTQSSRYLVKRTGEKVFLECVQDMDHENMFWYRQDPGLGLRLIYFSYDVKMKEKGDIPEGYSVSREKKERFSLILESASTNQTSMYLCASSLKYEQYFGPGTRLTVT.

This chain uses TRBV19 with TRBJ1-5, with a possible D match to TRBD1 (6 bases). The V and J ends lost 11 bases and 0 bases respectively, with 17 bases between them. This CDR3 contains 15 residues. Germline lookup yields CDR1 LNHDA and CDR2 SQIVND (reference sequence). CDR3 sequence (DNA): TGTGCCTCCGGAAACACGGACAGTAGCAATCAGCCCCAGCATTTT. Its protein product is CASGNTDSSNQPQHF.

The V and J genes are TRBV3-1 (or the pseudogene TRBV3-2) and TRBJ1-5; tentative D call: TRBD1 (5 bases). CDR1 LGHDT and CDR2 YNNKEL come from the germline V gene (reference sequence). CDR3 length: 15 residues. V lost 4 bases and J lost 0, with 10 bases in between. The chain's CDR3 is CASSPGRGSNQPQHF. As DNA, the CDR3 is TGTGCCAGCAGCCCAGGGCGTGGTAGCAATCAGCCCCAGCATTTT.

V usage is TRBV4-2 and J usage is TRBJ2-7; D may be TRBD2 (7 bases). Germline CDR1 is LGHNA and CDR2 is YNFKEQ. The germline V and J ends were trimmed by 3 bases and 3 bases, with 12 bases remaining between them. The CDR3 consists of 14 residues. The CDR3 here is CASSQAGAFYEQYF. DNA for the CDR3: TGTGCCAGCAGCCAGGCGGGGGCGTTCTACGAGCAGTACTTC.

The chain carries TRBV6-5 and TRBJ1-2; TRBD1 aligns across 8 bases. The CDR3 is 12 residues long. Per the germline V gene, CDR1 is MNHEY and CDR2 is SVGAGI. Losses at the gene ends were 8 bases for V and 6 bases for J; bases not matched to a gene: 5. CDR3 DNA: TGTGCCAGCGCAACAGGGGGAAATGGCTACACCTTC. Amino acids: CASATGGNGYTF.

The genes are TRBV30 and TRBJ2-2, with 8 bases fitting TRBD1. This CDR3 has 16 residues. CDR1 is GTSNPN, CDR2 SVGIG, per germline (reference sequence). V trimming: 5 bases; J trimming: 4 bases; junction bases outside the gene matches: 12. The CDR3 DNA follows: TGTGCCTGGTTCAGGGGGCTTTTCACGGGCACCGGGGAGCTGTTTTTT. Translating it yields CAWFRGLFTGTGELFF.

The chain joins TRBV18 to TRBJ1-3; D is uncertain. The CDR3 spans 14 residues. Trimming removed 0 bases from V and 2 bases from J, with 5 bases in between. CDR1 is KGHSH and CDR2 is LQKENI in the germline V gene. The CDR3 coding sequence is TGTGCCAGCTCACCACCCACAGCTGGAAACACCATATATTTT. Translation: CASSPPTAGNTIYF.

This clone came up once. This rearrangement joins TRBV2 to TRBJ1-2; possibly TRBD1 for D (5 bases). The CDR3 has 15 amino acids. Germline V gene lookup returns CDR1 SNHLY and CDR2 FYNNEI. The ends were cut back, 0 bases at V and 8 bases at J, with 16 bases in the middle. CDR3 residues: CASSEAGTGALGYTF. The CDR3 DNA follows: TGTGCCAGCAGTGAAGCGGGTACAGGCGCCTTGGGCTACACCTTC.

This sequence joins TRBV6-1 and TRBJ2-4; tentative D call: TRBD2 (5 bases). V lost 1 base and J lost 3, with 16 bases in between. The length of the CDR3 is 17 residues. Germline lookup yields CDR1 MNHNS and CDR2 SASEGT. The CDR3 reads CASSEVSSPRGKNIQYF. CDR3 DNA: TGTGCCAGCAGTGAAGTCAGTTCCCCACGGGGCAAAAACATTCAGTACTTC.

This chain links TRBV6-2 or TRBV6-3 with TRBJ2-7; possible D gene TRBD1, 5 bases. Germline loops: CDR1 MNHEY, CDR2 SVGEGT. CDR3 size: 13 residues. V shed 2 bases and J shed 4 bases, with 9 bases lying between them. The CDR3 spells CASSYGRAYEQYF. In DNA, the CDR3 is TGTGCCAGCAGTTACGGCAGGGCTTACGAGCAGTACTTC.

This clone occurred a few times. V is TRBV7-3 and J is TRBJ1-2; D is possibly TRBD1 (6 bases). Trimming pared 11 bases from V and 7 bases from J, leaving 11 bases between. The germline V gene encodes CDR1 SGHTA and CDR2 FQGTGA. This CDR3 is built from 10 residues. The CDR3 sequence: CAQEGVGYTF. The CDR3 DNA reads as TGTGCCCAGGAGGGGGTTGGCTACACCTTC. Together with reference TRBV7-3 and TRBJ1-2, the CDR3 gives the full variable domain: GAGVSQTPSNKVTEKGKYVELRCDPISGHTALYWYRQSLGQGPEFLIYFQGTGAADDSGLPNDRFFAVRPEGSVSTLKIQRTERGDSAVYLCAQEGVGYTFGSGTRLTVV.

For the CDR3, the DNA is TGTGCCAGCACCGGACAGGGCGGCTATGGCTACACCTTC. Its translation is CASTGQGGYGYTF. The chain uses TRBV6-5 and TRBJ1-2, with TRBD1 matching 8 bases. Germline V lookup: CDR1 MNHEY, CDR2 SVGAGI. J gave up 4 bases and V 7 bases, and 5 bases lay outside the gene matches. CDR3 length: 13 residues.

The chain joins TRBV10-3 to TRBJ2-3; 11 nucleotides agree with TRBD2. CDR1 ENHRY and CDR2 SYGVKD come from the germline V gene. This CDR3 region has 16 residues. Unmatched junction bases numbered 7, after V lost 3 bases and J lost 5 bases. The CDR3 loop is CAISEPTSGVGDTQYF. CDR3 coding DNA: TGTGCCATCAGTGAACCGACTAGCGGGGTAGGAGATACGCAGTATTTT.

Concerning this clone itself: The junction shows a germline mismatch at one end, possibly a read error. This chain connects TRBV7-7 to TRBJ2-1; the D is unclear. The CDR3 spans 14 residues. Germline V lookup: CDR1 SSHAT, CDR2 FNYEAQ (reference sequence). CDR3 in amino acids: CASSLTPDRNEQFF. CDR3 coding DNA: TGTGCTAGCAGCTTAACCCCGGATAGGAATGAGCAGTTCTTC.